This paragraph covers one TCR beta chain sequence. Its antigen is not known. Just one base apart from a much larger clone, this may be a read error. From the 5' RACE reads, TCRdb called clonotypes with MiXCR, one entry per CDR3 protein. Of some 130,000 distinct CDR3 sequences in the sample, over 9.5% are singletons; the top ten hold about 3.8%. These data originate in a study of CD8 T cells in ankylosing spondylitis. Study outcomes and limitations: Characteristic of ankylosing spondylitis blood, it appeared, was a TCR beta motif comprising several highly homologous variants. Reports say disease-linked clones showed up significantly more in matched ankylosing spondylitis synovial fluid. In reactive arthritis synovial fluid and blood, some motif variants had been reported before. As for the disease-linked clones, they showed a CD8+ phenotype and occurred at relatively low frequencies in peripheral blood.

Germline lookup yields CDR1 SGHRS and CDR2 YFSETQ. The CDR3 totals 14 residues. This receptor was taken from a female donor with ankylosing spondylitis or in good health (not recorded which). Sequencing was carried out using blood, either unsorted or a sorted T cell fraction (not recorded which). V usage is TRBV5-1 and J usage is TRBJ1-1, with 9 nucleotides matching TRBD1. The CDR3 DNA follows: TGCGCCAACAGCTTTCGGACAGGGGATACTGAAGCTTTCTTT. This translates into CANSFRTGDTEAFF.